One and the same sample provided the 19 T cell receptor beta chains below, sequenced in a study of T cells expressing NK-cell markers. TCRdb re-analyzed the 5' RACE reads; it lists each CDR3 protein once, without DNA. This table lists fewer than 400,000 distinct CDR3 sequences. The specimen was blood T cells: a sorted CD56 or NKG2C T cell subset, CD4+ or CD8+ T cells, or bulk PBMC T cells (not recorded which). These receptors were obtained from a man aged 18-75 years in good health.

The chain carries TRBV6-1 and TRBJ2-1; TCRdb gives TRBD2 as the D gene, but with no DNA this cannot be confirmed. This CDR3 contains 19 residues. In germline, CDR1 is MNHNS, CDR2 SASEGT. This chain's CDR3 is CASRRSPNKRGGGYNEQFF.

The chain links TRBV7-9 to TRBJ2-7; absent DNA, TCRdb's TRBD2 call cannot be checked. This CDR3 has 12 residues. CDR1 is SEHNR, CDR2 FQNEAQ, per germline (reference sequence). CDR3 region: CASSPNRAQKYF.

The chain employs TRBV3-1 and TRBJ2-5; TCRdb reports TRBD1, a call that lacks DNA to check it against. CDR1 and CDR2 (germline): LGHDT, YNNKEL (reference sequence). The CDR3 covers 16 residues. The CDR3 spells CASSQDPLGGRKTQYF.

J is TRBJ2-3 and V is TRBV5-1. The CDR3 has 14 amino acids. From germline, CDR1 is SGHRS and CDR2 YFSETQ. The CDR3 sequence: CASSLGEKRDTQYF.

The V gene is TRBV6-6, the J gene TRBJ2-3; there is no DNA to check the TCRdb D call of TRBD2. This CDR3 contains 13 residues. Per the germline V gene, CDR1 is MNHNY and CDR2 is SVGAGI (reference sequence). This CDR3 is CATRGGEGDTQYF.

The chain links TRBV12-3 or TRBV12-4 to TRBJ2-7; with no DNA, the TCRdb D assignment of TRBD2 cannot be verified. The CDR3 extends over 17 amino acids. The chain's CDR3 is CASSLAVGRSGSYEQYF.

The V gene is TRBV5-1, the J gene TRBJ2-7; no DNA is available, so the TRBD1 call from TCRdb remains unchecked. Germline assignment: CDR1 SGHRS and CDR2 YFSETQ. The CDR3 consists of 21 residues. The CDR3 here is CASSLHGTGLVGGLISYEQYF.

This sequence joins TRBV2 and TRBJ2-7; TCRdb calls TRBD2, which cannot be checked without DNA. CDR3 length: 14 residues. Germline loops: CDR1 SNHLY, CDR2 FYNNEI. The CDR3 sequence is CASSARTSGAEQYF.

The V and J genes are TRBV5-6 and TRBJ2-3; TCRdb outputs TRBD2, but without DNA this stays unchecked. The CDR3 extends over 15 amino acids. Germline V CDR1 and CDR2: SGHDT, YYEEEE. This CDR3 reads CASSFKGRSTDTQYF.

The chain links TRBV19 to TRBJ2-2; absent DNA, TCRdb's TRBD1 call cannot be checked. Germline V CDR1 and CDR2: LNHDA, SQIVND (reference sequence). This CDR3 region has 13 residues. The CDR3: CASKHRTTGELFF.

V gene TRBV19 combines with J gene TRBJ2-7; TCRdb's D call, TRBD1, is unchecked because there is no DNA. The CDR3 sequence is 14 residues long. Germline assignment: CDR1 LNHDA and CDR2 SQIVND (reference sequence). The CDR3 region is CASKIRTGDYEQYF.

This rearrangement joins TRBV6-5 to TRBJ2-7; the D gene TCRdb calls, TRBD1, cannot be checked with no DNA. This CDR3 spans 15 amino acids. Germline CDR1 is MNHEY and CDR2 is SVGAGI. The CDR3 loop reads CASSYNYATGNEQYF.

The chain recombines TRBV11-1 with TRBJ2-3; TCRdb calls TRBD1, which cannot be checked without DNA. The CDR3 is made up of 15 amino acids. The germline gives CDR1 SGHAT, CDR2 FQDESV (reference sequence). CDR3 residues: CASSPRFRGTDTQYF.

The V gene is TRBV11-1, the J gene TRBJ1-3. This CDR3 has 14 amino acids. In germline, CDR1 is SGHAT, CDR2 FQDESV (reference sequence). CDR3: CASSLVAGGNTIYF.

This chain uses TRBV28 with TRBJ2-7; the D gene TCRdb calls, TRBD2, cannot be checked with no DNA. The CDR3 totals 18 residues. Per the germline V gene, CDR1 is MDHEN and CDR2 is SYDVKM. CDR3 sequence reads: CASSFSPLGGQYSYEQYF. The full variable domain, rest sourced from reference TRBV28 and TRBJ2-7, is DVKVTQSSRYLVKRTGEKVFLECVQDMDHENMFWYRQDPGLGLRLIYFSYDVKMKEKGDIPEGYSVSREKKERFSLILESASTNQTSMYLCASSFSPLGGQYSYEQYFGPGTRLTVT.

The chain carries TRBV7-6 and TRBJ2-2; the TCRdb D gene call, TRBD2, has no DNA to confirm it. This CDR3 has 16 residues. Per germline, CDR1 SGHVS and CDR2 FNYEAQ. The CDR3 sequence: CASSLISGEPTGELFF.

This chain uses TRBV12-3 or TRBV12-4 with TRBJ2-5. The CDR3 has 13 residues. The CDR3 loop is CASSLLSQETQYF.

The V gene is TRBV11-2, the J gene TRBJ1-1; without DNA, the TCRdb call of TRBD1 cannot be checked. The CDR3 consists of 18 residues. Germline CDR1 SGHAT, CDR2 FQNNGV. The CDR3 sequence is CASSLVRTGGQRNTEAFF.

This chain uses TRBV6-1 with TRBJ2-1; TCRdb lists TRBD2, though no DNA is available to test this call. Germline-derived CDR1 and CDR2 are MNHNS and SASEGT. This CDR3 is 16 amino acids long. The CDR3 reads CATRTRGPSSHDEQFF.